One sample yielded the 8 T cell receptor beta chains listed below, sequenced in a study of cytomegalovirus exposure and HLA in healthy donors. Only in-frame clones appear in the TCRdb table, and some are missing; sequencing was by immunoSEQ multiplex PCR. The profile shows about 180,000 clones, around 87% of them singletons. The sample taken for sequencing was PBMCs. The receptors were sampled from a woman in her twenties or thirties in good health and CMV-seronegative.

This chain links TRBV19 with TRBJ1-3; D is perhaps TRBD1 (6 bases). V lost 5 bases, J lost 0 bases, and 14 bases lay in between. CDR3 length equals 16 residues. The V gene's germline CDR1 is LNHDA and CDR2 SQIVND (reference sequence). The CDR3 sequence is CASSPQDSSSGNTIYF. CDR3 DNA: TGTGCCAGTAGTCCCCAGGACAGCTCCTCTGGAAACACCATATATTTT.

This sequence joins TRBV2 and TRBJ2-1, with 8 nucleotides matching TRBD1. V was pared by 5 bases and J by 0 bases, with 3 bases of the junction left unmatched. This CDR3 contains 15 residues. The germline CDR1 and CDR2 sequences are SNHLY and FYNNEI. The chain's CDR3 is CASSNRGNSYNEQFF. CDR3 sequence (DNA): TGTGCCAGCAGTAACAGGGGGAACTCCTACAATGAGCAGTTCTTC.

J is TRBJ1-2 and V is TRBV30; 7 bases agree with TRBD1. There are 14 residues in the CDR3. From germline, CDR1 is GTSNPN and CDR2 SVGIG (reference sequence). V lost 6 bases, J lost 7 bases, and 14 bases stayed unmatched. CDR3 coding DNA: TGTGCCTGTGATCCCCCGACAGGGTCGGGTGGCTACACCTTC. This translates into CACDPPTGSGGYTF. Full variable domain (missing parts from reference TRBV30 and TRBJ1-2): SQTIHQWPATLVQPVGSPLSLECTVEGTSNPNLYWYRQAAGRGLQLLFYSVGIGQISSEVPQNLSASRPQDRQFILSSKKLLLSDSGFYLCACDPPTGSGGYTFGSGTRLTVV.

CDR3 protein: CASSYKTGGNYGYTF. DNA for the CDR3: TGTGCCAGCAGTTACAAGACAGGGGGAAACTATGGCTACACCTTC. The J gene is TRBJ1-2, the V gene TRBV2; 9 nucleotides align to TRBD1. The CDR3 has 15 residues. Germline CDR1 and CDR2: SNHLY and FYNNEI. Trimming cost V 5 bases and J 2 bases; bases outside gene matches: 6.

This chain links TRBV10-3 with TRBJ2-7, with D perhaps matching TRBD1 (6 bases). In germline, CDR1 is ENHRY, CDR2 SYGVKD. Trimming stripped 4 bases from V and 3 bases from J, with 19 bases between. The CDR3 length is 16 residues. The CDR3 DNA sequence: TGTGCCATCAGTGGACAGGTAGATCGGAACTACTACGAGCAGTACTTC. It encodes CAISGQVDRNYYEQYF.

The rearrangement links TRBV6-6 to TRBJ2-1, with D possibly TRBD2 on 6 matching bases. CDR3 size: 13 residues. Germline CDR1 is MNHNY and CDR2 is SVGAGI (reference sequence). Trimming shortened V by 5 bases and J by 4 bases, and 9 bases separated the two germline ends. The CDR3 region is CASSSGLYNEQFF. The CDR3 coding sequence is TGTGCCAGCAGTAGCGGACTATACAATGAGCAGTTCTTC.

The chain joins TRBV19 to TRBJ1-2; 7 nucleotides align to TRBD1. V gave up 8 bases and J gave up 7 bases; unmatched junction bases: 13. Germline CDR1 is LNHDA and CDR2 is SQIVND (reference sequence). This CDR3 contains 14 residues. The CDR3 bases are TGTGCCAGTGGCTGGGGACAGTCAATAGTTGGCTACACCTTC. Encoded protein: CASGWGQSIVGYTF.

The chain uses TRBV6-5 and TRBJ2-1; 11 nucleotides agree with TRBD2. The V segment lost 5 bases and the J segment 6 bases; nucleotides outside the gene matches: 3. There are 14 residues in the CDR3. From germline, CDR1 is MNHEY and CDR2 SVGAGI. DNA of the CDR3: TGTGCCAGCAGTCGACTAGCGGGGCTCAATGAGCAGTTCTTC. Translation: CASSRLAGLNEQFF.